The present TCR beta chain was sequenced within a study of T cell changes during pregnancy in multiple sclerosis. Germline CDR1 is SGHDT and CDR2 is YYEEEE. Trimming removed 2 bases at V and 5 bases at J, with 19 bases between. The CDR3 runs 17 residues. Assay: immunoSEQ multiplex PCR; the TCRdb copy retains only in-frame clones and omits some. The sample has almost 40,000 clones, around 91% seen once. The clonotype was recovered from a female donor in good health, enrolled as a control in a pregnancy study. The chain links TRBV5-6 to TRBJ1-4, with D perhaps matching TRBD1 (5 bases). The sample was CD4+ T cells from peripheral blood mononuclear cells, taken in the second trimester of pregnancy. The chain's CDR3 is CASSFLKAGPTNEKLFF. The CDR3 coding sequence is TGTGCCAGCAGCTTTCTTAAAGCGGGACCGACAAATGAAAAACTGTTTTTT.